The 21 T cell receptor beta chains listed next were all sequenced from one sample in a study of T cells expressing NK-cell markers. TCRdb processed the 5' RACE reads again and assigns one entry to each CDR3 protein, with no DNA. The sample table sets out some 390,000 distinct CDR3 sequences. The sequencing sample was made of blood T cells: a sorted CD56 or NKG2C T cell subset, CD4+ or CD8+ T cells, or bulk PBMC T cells (not recorded which). These receptors originate from a woman aged 50 to 60 in good health.

The V gene is TRBV5-1, the J gene TRBJ2-1; absent DNA, TCRdb's TRBD2 call cannot be checked. Germline values: CDR1 SGHRS, CDR2 YFSETQ. This CDR3 contains 14 residues. CDR3 protein: CASSSSADYNEQFF.

This chain links TRBV5-1 with TRBJ1-1; with no DNA, the TCRdb D assignment of TRBD1 cannot be verified. This CDR3 is 15 amino acids long. Germline V gives CDR1 SGHRS, CDR2 YFSETQ. CDR3 sequence reads: CASSRTSTMNTEAFF.

V usage is TRBV6-6 and J usage is TRBJ2-7; TCRdb indicates TRBD1, and absent DNA this call remains unverified. This CDR3 has 15 amino acids. From germline, CDR1 is MNHNY and CDR2 SVGAGI (reference sequence). CDR3 residues: CASRGWDSLTYEQYF.

The chain carries TRBV3-1 and TRBJ2-1. CDR3 length: 16 residues. The germline V gene encodes CDR1 LGHDT and CDR2 YNNKEL (reference sequence). CDR3 region: CASSQETGSSYNEQFF.

The CDR3 loop is CASHFMVGKGDTQYF. This chain uses TRBV5-1 with TRBJ2-3. This CDR3 is built from 15 residues. In germline, CDR1 is SGHRS, CDR2 YFSETQ.

The chain couples TRBV11-3 to TRBJ2-4; TCRdb calls TRBD2, which cannot be checked without DNA. There are 16 residues in the CDR3. The germline V gene has CDR1 SGHNT and CDR2 YENEEA. The CDR3 protein is CASSPLASGRADIQYF.

This rearrangement joins TRBV10-3 to TRBJ2-1; there is no DNA to check the TCRdb D call of TRBD2. Per germline, CDR1 ENHRY and CDR2 SYGVKD. The CDR3 totals 18 residues. CDR3: CAISESAGSGNSYNEQFF.

V is TRBV29-1 and J is TRBJ2-1; the D call of TRBD1 rests on TCRdb alone, since no DNA is present to check it. CDR1 is SQVTM and CDR2 is ANQGSEA in the germline V gene. The CDR3 sequence is 16 residues long. CDR3: CSVASILRGADSEQFF.

The V gene is TRBV5-4, the J gene TRBJ2-2; TCRdb indicates TRBD1, and absent DNA this call remains unverified. The germline V gene has CDR1 SGHNT and CDR2 YYREEE (reference sequence). This CDR3 has 13 amino acids. The CDR3 region is CASSIQGTGELFF.

The chain couples TRBV7-3 to TRBJ1-6. CDR1 and CDR2 (germline): SGHTA, FQGTGA. The CDR3 sequence is 13 residues long. The CDR3 loop is CASSFTENSPLHF.

The chain links TRBV6-2 or TRBV6-3 to TRBJ1-5; lacking DNA, the TRBD1 call made by TCRdb goes unchecked. Germline V gene sequence: CDR1 MNHEY, CDR2 SVGEGT. There are 15 residues in the CDR3. The CDR3: CASSRTGADYQPQHF.

The gene calls are TRBV7-2 and TRBJ2-7; TCRdb outputs TRBD1, but without DNA this stays unchecked. CDR3 length equals 15 residues. CDR1 is SGHTA and CDR2 is FQGNSA in the germline V gene. The CDR3 is CASSLGERTNYEQYF.

The V and J genes are TRBV24-1 and TRBJ2-5; no DNA is available, so the TRBD1 call from TCRdb remains unchecked. The CDR3 loop spans 15 amino acids. Germline V gene sequence: CDR1 KGHDR, CDR2 SFDVKD. CDR3 sequence: CATSAGGELIETQYF.

The chain is built from TRBV20-1 and TRBJ2-1. CDR1 and CDR2 from the germline V gene are DFQATT and SNEGSKA (reference sequence). CDR3 length: 14 residues. CDR3 in amino acids: CSARVHSSANEQFF.

V usage is TRBV6-5 and J usage is TRBJ2-1; TCRdb's D call, TRBD2, is unchecked because there is no DNA. Germline V gene lookup returns CDR1 MNHEY and CDR2 SVGAGI. The CDR3 loop spans 15 amino acids. The CDR3 sequence: CASKPGLNSRDEQFF.

This chain connects TRBV24-1 to TRBJ2-7. The CDR3 is 19 amino acids. CDR1 is KGHDR and CDR2 is SFDVKD in the germline V gene. CDR3 protein: CATSDFDGWIAGDSYEQYF.

This rearrangement joins TRBV5-1 to TRBJ2-1; the D call from TCRdb, TRBD1, cannot be confirmed without DNA. The CDR3 covers 15 residues. Germline V gene lookup returns CDR1 SGHRS and CDR2 YFSETQ. This CDR3 is CASSPGTGLNNEQFF.

The rearrangement links TRBV12-3 or TRBV12-4 to TRBJ1-2. CDR3 length equals 14 residues. The CDR3 protein is CASSLKPASNGYTF.

The chain is built from TRBV20-1 and TRBJ2-5; there is no DNA to check the TCRdb D call of TRBD1. The CDR3 is made up of 14 amino acids. CDR1 and CDR2 (germline): DFQATT, SNEGSKA (reference sequence). CDR3 residues: CSARTGKGQETQYF.

The gene calls are TRBV30 and TRBJ2-3; the D gene TCRdb calls, TRBD2, cannot be checked with no DNA. The CDR3 has 15 residues. Germline loops: CDR1 GTSNPN, CDR2 SVGIG (reference sequence). CDR3: CAWSVPGLLKVAQYF.

The chain employs TRBV2 and TRBJ2-7; lacking DNA, the TRBD1 call made by TCRdb goes unchecked. In germline, CDR1 is SNHLY, CDR2 FYNNEI. This CDR3 contains 14 residues. CDR3 protein: CASSPPGRAYEQYF.